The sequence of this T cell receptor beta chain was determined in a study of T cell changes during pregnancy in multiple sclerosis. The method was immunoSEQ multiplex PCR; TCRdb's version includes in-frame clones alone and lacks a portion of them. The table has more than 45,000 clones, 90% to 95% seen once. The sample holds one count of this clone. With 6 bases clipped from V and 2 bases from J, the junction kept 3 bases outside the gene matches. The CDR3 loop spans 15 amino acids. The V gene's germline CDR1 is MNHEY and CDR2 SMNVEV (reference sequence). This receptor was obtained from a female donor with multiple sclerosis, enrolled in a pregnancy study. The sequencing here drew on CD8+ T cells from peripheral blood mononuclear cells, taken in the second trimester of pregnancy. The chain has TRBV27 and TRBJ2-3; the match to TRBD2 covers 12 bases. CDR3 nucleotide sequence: TGTGCCAGCAGATGGACTAGCGGGATCACAGATACGCAGTATTTT. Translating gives CASRWTSGITDTQYF.